This entry lists 2 T cell receptor beta chains sequenced from one sample in a study of cytomegalovirus exposure and HLA in healthy donors. Clones were read by immunoSEQ multiplex PCR, and TCRdb kept only the in-frame ones, dropping some. The table shows some 200,000 clones, with about 93% occurring only once. The specimen sequenced was PBMCs. These receptors were obtained from a woman younger than 30 in good health and CMV-seronegative.

The chain recombines TRBV5-1 with TRBJ2-3, with D possibly TRBD2 on 5 matching bases. V was pared by 1 base and J by 1 base, with 22 bases between. The CDR3 consists of 19 residues. CDR1 and CDR2 from the germline V gene are SGHRS and YFSETQ. The CDR3 reads CASSLNANVRDWRTDTQYF. In DNA, the CDR3 is TGCGCCAGCAGCTTGAATGCGAACGTGAGGGATTGGCGCACAGATACGCAGTATTTT.

This sequence joins TRBV25-1 and TRBJ2-1, with a tentative D call TRBD2 (5 bases). Trimming left V 2 bases short and J 4 bases short, with 9 bases between. This CDR3 comprises 14 residues. In germline, CDR1 is MGHDK, CDR2 SYGVNS. The CDR3 nucleotides are TGTGCCAGCAGTGAAATCGGCGGGTACAATGAGCAGTTCTTC. Its translation is CASSEIGGYNEQFF.